The entry that follows covers one TCR beta chain sequence. This record comes from a study of shared clonotypes between healthy human individuals. The CDR3 is 14 amino acids. Germline V CDR1 and CDR2: SGHRS, YFSETQ. V shed 4 bases and J 1 base; nucleotides not matched to a gene: 2. Here immunoSEQ multiplex PCR was the method, and the copy in TCRdb shows in-frame clones only, minus some. The sample shows fewer than 550,000 clones, nearly 80% of them seen only once. Sample: PBMCs. This TCR was sampled from a woman aged 40 to 50 in good health. Some clones in this sample may be carry-over from other donors' samples. This chain joins TRBV5-1 and TRBJ2-3, with 8 bases that match TRBD1. CDR3: CASSGQGGTDTQYF. DNA of the CDR3: TGCGCCAGCAGCGGACAGGGTGGCACAGATACGCAGTATTTT.